This record covers a single T cell receptor beta chain. Antigen specificity is unknown. Thymus tissue for the work was resected from patients undergoing corrective heart surgery. Infants, healthy and Finnish, who were having corrective surgery for congenital heart defects served as donors. Sequenced by immunoSEQ multiplex PCR; TCRdb stores in-frame clones only, minus some. The repertoire holds tens of thousands of clones, with approximately 95% as singletons. The data originate from a study of human thymus T cells. General study findings and limits: The related literature has documented a marked overlap of thymic repertoires among unrelated individuals. V and J genes seemed to be used with bias in thymic and blood repertoires.

Trimming took 0 bases from V and 9 from J; bases not matched to a gene: 5. Germline V gene sequence: CDR1 LGHNT, CDR2 FRNRAP. The CDR3 covers 16 residues. The receptor's source is a girl under three years old with a congenital heart defect but otherwise immunologically healthy. The sequenced material came from thymus tissue. The chain has TRBV12-5 and TRBJ2-1; 13 bases are a match to TRBD2. CDR3: CASGLVPGTSGVEQFF. Written as DNA, the CDR3 is TGTGCTAGTGGTTTGGTACCCGGGACTAGCGGGGTTGAGCAGTTCTTC.